This T cell receptor (beta chain) was observed in a study of T-cell reconstitution after alpha-beta-depleted transplantation in children. TCRbeta library preparation incorporated unique molecular identifiers. TCRdb reprocessed the PCR reads with MiXCR, giving one entry per CDR3 protein. The profile shows 900,000 or so distinct CDR3 sequences, 15% to 20% of them singletons. Germline values: CDR1 SQVTM, CDR2 ANQGSEA. After removal of 1 base from V and 7 bases from J, the junction contained 6 bases not matched to a gene. The length of the CDR3 is 14 residues. The V gene is TRBV29-1, the J gene TRBJ2-1; 8 bases align to TRBD2. Sequenced here: PBMCs, mostly from graft donor cells, sampled 360 days after TCRalphabeta/CD19-depleted stem cell transplant. This TCR was recovered from a male patient younger than 18 who had a stem cell transplant for acute lymphoblastic leukemia, so the T cells may come from the graft donor. The CDR3 sequence is CSVEGAGGGNEQFF. DNA for the CDR3: TGCAGCGTTGAAGGGGCGGGAGGAGGAAATGAGCAGTTCTTC.